The 32 T cell receptor beta chains reported below all come from one sample, sequenced in a study of cytomegalovirus exposure and HLA in healthy donors. PCR primers comprised 60 Vbeta and 13 Jbeta primers. Clones were sequenced by immunoSEQ multiplex PCR, and TCRdb holds only the in-frame ones, with some missing. The sample shows 90,000 to 130,000 clones, approximately 84% of them seen only once. The sequencing input was PBMCs. The receptors derive from a man aged 40-50 years in good health and CMV-seronegative.

The rearrangement uses TRBV15 and TRBJ2-2, with TRBD1 identical over 7 bases. The germline V gene has CDR1 LNHNV and CDR2 YYDKDF (reference sequence). This CDR3 comprises 16 residues. Trimming took 6 bases from V and 1 from J; bases not matched to a gene: 8. The DNA of the CDR3 is TGTGCCACCAGGCTAGGTTGGGACAGGAACACCGGGGAGCTGTTTTTT. Protein: CATRLGWDRNTGELFF. Full variable domain (missing parts from reference TRBV15 and TRBJ2-2): DAMVIQNPRYQVTQFGKPVTLSCSQTLNHNVMYWYQQKSSQAPKLLFHYYDKDFNNEADTPDNFQSRRPNTSFCFLDIRSPGLGDTAMYLCATRLGWDRNTGELFFGEGSRLTVL.

The rearrangement links TRBV7-3 to TRBJ2-7; 10 bases are a match to TRBD1. V shed 5 bases and J 2 bases; nucleotides not matched to a gene: 9. Germline V lookup: CDR1 SGHTA, CDR2 FQGTGA. The CDR3 is 16 residues long. The CDR3 nucleotides are TGTGCCAGCAGCCAGACAGGGGGCTTGACCCCCTACGAGCAGTACTTC. Residues: CASSQTGGLTPYEQYF. Together with reference TRBV7-3 and TRBJ2-7, the CDR3 gives the full variable domain: GAGVSQTPSNKVTEKGKYVELRCDPISGHTALYWYRQSLGQGPEFLIYFQGTGAADDSGLPNDRFFAVRPEGSVSTLKIQRTERGDSAVYLCASSQTGGLTPYEQYFGPGTRLTVT.

J is TRBJ1-5 and V is TRBV28; D gene unclear. This CDR3 is 16 amino acids long. Germline V gives CDR1 MDHEN, CDR2 SYDVKM. Between the trimmed V and J ends, which lost 4 bases and 4 bases, there was a span of 17 bases. The CDR3 DNA is TGTGCCAGCAGTTCCTACCCAGGACGGAGGAATCAGCCCCAGCATTTT. This sequence encodes CASSSYPGRRNQPQHF.

This chain uses TRBV5-4 with TRBJ2-3; the D is unclear. Trimming removed 0 bases at V and 10 bases at J, with 9 bases between. Germline V lookup: CDR1 SGHNT, CDR2 YYREEE (reference sequence). CDR3 size: 12 residues. The CDR3 DNA follows: TGTGCCAGCAGCTTGGATCGCGCCTCGCAGTATTTT. Residues: CASSLDRASQYF. The whole variable domain, filled in from reference TRBV5-4 and TRBJ2-3, reads ETGVTQSPTHLIKTRGQQVTLRCSSQSGHNTVSWYQQALGQGPQFIFQYYREEENGRGNFPPRFSGLQFPNYSSELNVNALELDDSALYLCASSLDRASQYFGPGTRLTVL.

The genes are TRBV6-1 and TRBJ2-7; D perhaps matches TRBD2 (6 bases). The CDR3 runs to 17 residues. Trimming took 3 bases from V and 1 from J, leaving 19 bases between them. The germline CDR1 and CDR2 sequences are MNHNS and SASEGT. The DNA of the CDR3 is TGTGCCAGCAGTGACCCCCTCCAGGGCGGGGCTTCCTACGAGCAGTACTTC. It specifies CASSDPLQGGASYEQYF.

The rearrangement joins TRBV5-1 to TRBJ2-3; tentative D call: TRBD2 (6 bases). Germline V gives CDR1 SGHRS, CDR2 YFSETQ. V shed 3 bases and J shed 1 base, with 9 bases lying between them. CDR3 length: 14 amino acids. CDR3 coding DNA: TGCGCCAGCAGCTGGGGGGTTCGCACAGATACGCAGTATTTT. Translating gives CASSWGVRTDTQYF.

V is TRBV28 and J is TRBJ1-1; the D is unclear. This CDR3 has 16 amino acids. The germline CDR1 and CDR2 sequences are MDHEN and SYDVKM. Between the trimmed V and J ends, which lost 3 bases and 0 bases, there was a span of 14 bases. CDR3 in DNA: TGTGCCAGCAGTTTTCTGACCGGACTGCTGAACACTGAAGCTTTCTTT. Its protein product is CASSFLTGLLNTEAFF.

V is TRBV5-4 and J is TRBJ2-7; D call uncertain. Germline lookup yields CDR1 SGHNT and CDR2 YYREEE (reference sequence). V lost 0 bases and J lost 6, with 7 bases in between. The CDR3 has 12 amino acids. The CDR3 sequence is CASSLDQFEQYF. The DNA of the CDR3 is TGTGCCAGCAGCTTGGACCAGTTCGAGCAGTACTTC.

In nucleotides, the CDR3 is TGTGCCAGCAGAGCTCCAAACAGGGGGCCAGAGACCCAGTACTTC. This gives the protein CASRAPNRGPETQYF. The rearrangement links TRBV6-1 to TRBJ2-5, with 9 bases matching TRBD1. J gave up 4 bases and V 6 bases, and 9 bases lay outside the gene matches. The germline gives CDR1 MNHNS, CDR2 SASEGT. This CDR3 region has 15 residues.

This sequence joins TRBV5-1 and TRBJ1-2, with TRBD1 matching 7 bases. The germline gives CDR1 SGHRS, CDR2 YFSETQ. V trimming: 3 bases; J trimming: 3 bases; junction bases outside the gene matches: 14. The length of the CDR3 is 17 residues. The CDR3 DNA is TGCGCCAGCAGCTACCTAACCCATGACAGGGAATACTATGGCTACACCTTC. Translating gives CASSYLTHDREYYGYTF.

The table lists this clone with a few counts. The chain couples TRBV27 to TRBJ1-4, with unresolved D. Trimming left V 4 bases short and J 10 bases short, with 10 bases between. Germline CDR1 MNHEY, CDR2 SMNVEV (reference sequence). The CDR3 contains 12 residues. The CDR3 here is CASSSTGGKLFF. In DNA, the CDR3 is TGTGCCAGCAGTTCAACTGGAGGAAAACTGTTTTTT. The full variable domain, its missing parts supplied by reference TRBV27 and TRBJ1-4, is EAQVTQNPRYLITVTGKKLTVTCSQNMNHEYMSWYRQDPGLGLRQIYYSMNVEVTDKGDVPEGYKVSRKEKRNFPLILESPSPNQTSLYFCASSSTGGKLFFGSGTQLSVL.

The rearrangement joins TRBV19 to TRBJ1-5, with a weak D call TRBD1 (5 bases). Trimming pared 5 bases from V and 14 bases from J, leaving 13 bases between. The CDR3 loop spans 11 amino acids. In germline, CDR1 is LNHDA, CDR2 SQIVND (reference sequence). CDR3 nucleotide sequence: TGTGCCAGTAGTGTCCGGGGGGGGAAGCATTTT. Amino acids: CASSVRGGKHF. Combining the CDR3 with reference TRBV19 and TRBJ1-5 gives the whole variable domain DGGITQSPKYLFRKEGQNVTLSCEQNLNHDAMYWYRQDPGQGLRLIYYSQIVNDFQKGDIAEGYSVSREKKESFPLTVTSAQKNPTAFYLCASSVRGGKHFGDGTRLSIL.

This chain links TRBV4-2 with TRBJ2-7; TRBD1 matches at 9 bases. This CDR3 has 16 residues. The junction had 6 bases not matched to a gene; V was cut back by 3 bases and J by 0 bases. From germline, CDR1 is LGHNA and CDR2 YNFKEQ. CDR3 amino acids: CASSHSGTGSSYEQYF. The CDR3 nucleotides are TGTGCCAGCAGCCACTCCGGGACAGGGTCCTCCTACGAGCAGTACTTC.

V gene TRBV7-3 combines with J gene TRBJ2-2; TRBD1 matches at 11 bases. The CDR3 extends over 16 amino acids. V shed 4 bases and J 3 bases; nucleotides not matched to a gene: 4. Germline V CDR1 and CDR2: SGHTA, FQGTGA. The CDR3 nucleotides are TGTGCCAGCAGCTCTAGGACAGGGGGCTACACCGGGGAGCTGTTTTTT. Translation gives CASSSRTGGYTGELFF.

The table lists this clone with a few counts. This rearrangement joins TRBV28 to TRBJ1-1; 8 bases are shared with TRBD1. This CDR3 comprises 14 residues. Trimming removed 3 bases from V and 2 bases from J; junction bases left unmatched: 2. CDR1 is MDHEN and CDR2 is SYDVKM in the germline V gene. The CDR3 region is CASSFQGANTEAFF. CDR3 coding DNA: TGTGCCAGCAGTTTTCAGGGGGCCAACACTGAAGCTTTCTTT. Full variable domain (missing parts from reference TRBV28 and TRBJ1-1): DVKVTQSSRYLVKRTGEKVFLECVQDMDHENMFWYRQDPGLGLRLIYFSYDVKMKEKGDIPEGYSVSREKKERFSLILESASTNQTSMYLCASSFQGANTEAFFGQGTRLTVV.

The chain recombines TRBV6-5 with TRBJ1-2; no clear D gene. CDR1 and CDR2 from the germline V gene are MNHEY and SVGAGI. This CDR3 has 14 residues. Trimming took 5 bases from V and 10 from J, leaving 20 bases between them. In DNA form, the CDR3 reads TGTGCCAGCAGTCAGGCGGGCCCCGGCAAAGACTACACCTTC. It encodes CASSQAGPGKDYTF.

V is TRBV5-1 and J is TRBJ1-4, with a weak D call TRBD1 (6 bases). With 0 bases removed from V and 2 bases from J, the gap between germline ends came to 8 bases. The CDR3 length is 15 residues. Germline V lookup: CDR1 SGHRS, CDR2 YFSETQ. The CDR3 reads CASSLGGPTNEKLFF. In DNA, the CDR3 is TGCGCCAGCAGCTTGGGGGGGCCGACTAATGAAAAACTGTTTTTT.

This clone has only a few counts. J is TRBJ2-1 and V is TRBV10-3, with TRBD2 as a possible D gene (7 bases). Trimming took 2 bases from V and 2 from J, leaving 13 bases between them. The CDR3 has 16 residues. The germline V gene has CDR1 ENHRY and CDR2 SYGVKD. CDR3 nucleotides: TGTGCCATCAGTGAGAGGGCGGGGGCCCCCTACAATGAGCAGTTCTTC. The encoded protein is CAISERAGAPYNEQFF.

The chain joins TRBV28 to TRBJ1-5; D unclear. Germline V gene data show CDR1 as MDHEN and CDR2 as SYDVKM. The CDR3 runs 15 residues. The ends were cut back, 6 bases at V and 2 bases at J, with 14 bases in the middle. CDR3 DNA: TGTGCCAGCAGGGAACCGGGGTCAGGCAATCAGCCCCAGCATTTT. Translation: CASREPGSGNQPQHF.

The rearrangement links TRBV5-4 to TRBJ2-3; 7 bases match TRBD1. This CDR3 has 15 residues. The germline V gene has CDR1 SGHNT and CDR2 YYREEE (reference sequence). Trimming removed 4 bases from V and 2 bases from J; junction bases left unmatched: 7. CDR3 amino acids: CASSDPGQPTDTQYF. CDR3 nucleotides: TGTGCCAGCAGCGACCCGGGACAGCCCACAGATACGCAGTATTTT.

The chain uses TRBV13 and TRBJ1-2, with TRBD1 identical over 11 bases. Germline CDR1 reads PRHDT; CDR2 reads FYEKMQ (reference sequence). This CDR3 spans 17 amino acids. Trimming took 5 bases from V and 4 from J; bases not matched to a gene: 12. The CDR3 spells CASSRNRDRGGLYGYTF. CDR3 nucleotides: TGTGCCAGCAGCCGAAACCGGGACAGGGGGGGACTCTATGGCTACACCTTC.

V usage is TRBV28 and J usage is TRBJ1-2; unclear D gene. V was pared by 7 bases and J by 0 bases, with 12 bases between. Germline assignment: CDR1 MDHEN and CDR2 SYDVKM. The CDR3 is made up of 14 amino acids. CDR3 coding DNA: TGTGCCAGCACGGGATACACAGCTAACTATGGCTACACCTTC. Its translation is CASTGYTANYGYTF.

The chain employs TRBV2 and TRBJ1-3; 7 nucleotides match TRBD1. The CDR3 is 15 residues long. Looked up from germline, CDR1 is SNHLY and CDR2 is FYNNEI. V shed 7 bases and J 2 bases; nucleotides not matched to a gene: 8. The CDR3 DNA sequence: TGTGCCAGCAACGTCGACAGGGTCGCTGGAAACACCATATATTTT. It specifies CASNVDRVAGNTIYF.

This chain joins TRBV10-3 and TRBJ1-1, with 8 positions matching TRBD1. CDR1 and CDR2 from the germline V gene are ENHRY and SYGVKD. V was pared by 3 bases and J by 5 bases, with 8 bases of the junction left unmatched. The CDR3 length is 15 residues. CDR3 nucleotides: TGTGCCATCAGTGAAGGTGGTCAGGGGGCGACTGAAGCTTTCTTT. Translation gives CAISEGGQGATEAFF.

This chain links TRBV5-4 with TRBJ1-1, with 9 bases aligning to TRBD1. V lost 3 bases, J lost 3 bases, and 3 bases stayed unmatched. Germline CDR1 reads SGHNT; CDR2 reads YYREEE (reference sequence). The CDR3 sequence is 14 residues long. The CDR3 loop reads CASSSDRGDTEAFF. CDR3 coding DNA: TGTGCCAGCAGCTCTGACAGGGGGGACACTGAAGCTTTCTTT.

J is TRBJ2-2 and V is TRBV7-9, with a possible D match to TRBD1 (6 bases). V shed 5 bases and J shed 7 bases, with 14 bases lying between them. The CDR3 extends over 14 amino acids. Germline V gives CDR1 SEHNR, CDR2 FQNEAQ (reference sequence). The CDR3: CASSQAGVYGELFF. DNA of the CDR3: TGTGCCAGCAGCCAGGCAGGGGTGTACGGGGAGCTGTTTTTT.

The chain combines TRBV5-1 with TRBJ1-6; 10 bases fit TRBD1. Germline CDR1 reads SGHRS; CDR2 reads YFSETQ. This CDR3 is built from 13 residues. V lost 5 bases to trimming and J lost 10 bases; unmatched junction nucleotides: 3. The CDR3 DNA is TGCGCCAGCAGAGGGACAGGGGAATCACCCCTCCACTTT. Translating gives CASRGTGESPLHF.

This chain links TRBV6-5 with TRBJ2-7; D gene ambiguous. The ends were cut back, 2 bases at V and 11 bases at J, with 19 bases in the middle. Germline V gives CDR1 MNHEY, CDR2 SVGAGI. There are 14 residues in the CDR3. The CDR3, as DNA: TGTGCCAGCAGTTACGGCCGCCTAGACGGATTTAAGTACTTC. Encoded protein: CASSYGRLDGFKYF.

This chain connects TRBV2 to TRBJ1-2, with no clear D. This CDR3 has 11 amino acids. The V and J ends lost 7 bases and 4 bases respectively, with 7 bases between them. The V gene's germline CDR1 is SNHLY and CDR2 FYNNEI. CDR3 residues: CASTLRYGYTF. The CDR3 DNA sequence: TGTGCCAGCACCCTTCGCTATGGCTACACCTTC.

The chain couples TRBV7-9 to TRBJ2-1; D call uncertain. Trimming removed 6 bases at V and 8 bases at J, with 8 bases between. This CDR3 has 11 residues. Germline V gene sequence: CDR1 SEHNR, CDR2 FQNEAQ (reference sequence). CDR3 amino acids: CASSPIDEQFF. In nucleotides, the CDR3 is TGTGCCAGCAGTCCAATAGATGAGCAGTTCTTC.

The chain combines TRBV4-2 with TRBJ1-4, with D possibly matching TRBD1 (6 bases). The V gene's germline CDR1 is LGHNA and CDR2 YNFKEQ. The length of the CDR3 is 16 residues. The germline V and J ends were trimmed by 0 bases and 6 bases, with 14 bases remaining between them. The CDR3 region is CASSQDRGGADEKLFF. The DNA for the CDR3 is TGTGCCAGCAGCCAAGATCGGGGGGGGGCGGATGAAAAACTGTTTTTT.

V gene TRBV29-1 combines with J gene TRBJ2-7, with TRBD1 as a possible D gene (7 bases). The germline V and J ends were trimmed by 6 bases and 7 bases, with 22 bases remaining between them. Germline V gene sequence: CDR1 SQVTM, CDR2 ANQGSEA. The CDR3 has 14 residues. CDR3 loop: CSVRDSAGQREQYF. The CDR3 nucleotides are TGCAGCGTCCGAGACTCTGCGGGACAGAGGGAGCAGTACTTC.